This T cell receptor (beta chain) is from a study of blood T cell repertoires in COVID-19. Looking at the study overall: Samples of COVID-19 (acute and convalescent) were obtained from the United States, Italy and Spain. Sources were T cells, B-cell-depleted T cells, or PBMCs; the material itself was cDNA or gDNA.

Authors' processing steps: Researchers report that nucleated cell counts were estimated from reference gene primer amplification. The method was immunoSEQ multiplex PCR; TCRdb's version includes in-frame clones alone and lacks a portion of them. Clone size and the V and J calls come from that table; the DNA yielded D and trimming. This sample carries 120,000 or so clones, 87% of them seen once, and the ten largest clones take 7.7%. This TCR was sampled from a human donor in a cohort sampled during active COVID-19. Specimen: peripheral blood.

The CDR3 loop reads CAWGPGGGPVYNSPLHF. CDR3 DNA: TGTGCCTGGGGGCCTGGGGGGGGCCCTGTATATAATTCACCCCTCCACTTT. The J gene is TRBJ1-6, the V gene TRBV30; possible D gene TRBD1, 6 bases. Germline V gene lookup returns CDR1 GTSNPN and CDR2 SVGIG (reference sequence). V lost 5 bases and J lost 4, with 21 bases in between. The CDR3 runs to 17 residues.